This T cell receptor (beta chain) was retrieved from a study of cytomegalovirus exposure and HLA in healthy donors (dated by TCRdb to 2016 to 2017). In the study overall: In an earlier analysis of several hundred of the donors, 276 Gb of sequence data and 90 million to 120 million unique TCR beta sequences from about 179 million T cells were reported. High-throughput TCR immunosequencing, statistical association of individual TCRs with disease status, and machine learning were combined to predict cytomegalovirus infection status. The study used immunosequencing to profile the T cell repertoires of approximately 630 subjects and linked those repertoires to cytomegalovirus serostatus. About five DR-DQ haplotypes were treated as single units for association and clustering because of strong linkage in the cohort. Of the 350 to 400 genotyped donors, 65% to 90% fell in the genetic ancestry cluster associated with self-reported Caucasian donors. A later genetic analysis used genome-wide SNP genotypes for about 60% of the 666 donors, treating that subset as a discovery cohort. Donor age, sex, ethnicity and CMV serostatus were compiled together with the repertoire data. Across about 370 genotyped donors of the cohort, an average of 235,054 unique TCR beta nucleotide sequences per donor were sequenced, and roughly a sixth of those sequences were non-productive. HLA typing included class I and class II loci at four-digit resolution. Typing coverage varied by locus: about 629-640 donors for A, B, C, DRB1 and DQB1; 500 to 550 for DQA1; nearly 610 for DPA1; about 450 for DPB1. Approximately 300 gigabases of sequencing data and 70 million to 100 million unique TCR sequences made up an early release that covered 500 to 650 HLA-typed donors. The study aimed to test whether signatures of past pathogen exposure could be identified by cataloging public T cell receptors. A later analysis re-examined previously published TCR beta repertoires from 600 to 700 donors and added high-resolution HLA genotyping to investigate patterns of TCR occurrence. To decide whether each TCR beta V gene segment behaved as functional or pseudogenic, an earlier analysis of fewer than 750 of the donors relied on high-throughput TCR beta sequencing. In the later analysis, no new phenotypic data were used to find candidate immune exposures; instead, reliance was placed on TCR beta sequences and their occurrence across donors. Along with the roughly 710-subject first cohort, a separate validation cohort of roughly 110 different subjects was used. All discovery cohort repertoires had been generated on a single sequencing platform.

As for this clone: Its antigen has not been determined. No base-level quality is on record; no much larger clone is a single base apart.

The paper as a whole reports these results and caveats: In this cohort, only TCR beta chains were sequenced, and detectable features were limited by the absence of alpha or paired-chain data. In vitro tests confirmed that a few of the cytomegalovirus-associated TCR beta chains recognize cytomegalovirus antigens. Linkage disequilibrium might explain the correlated functional status among segregating V segments, but an unknown experimental factor could not be ruled out. An earlier analysis of 450 to 750 of the donors showed that most TCR beta V segments appeared in productive rearrangements either about 87% or about 30% of the time, which broadly matched IMGT annotations. Across donors, most TCR sequences were observed very rarely, whereas some public TCRs were present in many individuals. According to a later analysis, TCR association rates differed among HLA loci, with DRB1 alleles showing the most associated TCRs and HLA-C alleles showing the fewest. A later genetic analysis associated a missense DCLRE1C variant with V-gene and J-gene trimming of TCR beta chains, and an independent cohort replicated the association. The classifier was reported to diagnose cytomegalovirus status with high specificity and sensitivity in both the original and validation cohorts. The presence/absence analyses assumed that sequencing depth was roughly uniform across donors, and that assumption may not be true. A further reported finding was that TCR beta sequences accurately predicted the HLA-A and HLA-B alleles for most subjects in the first cohort. A cluster of highly shared sequence variants was judged likely to be a technical artifact of the sequencing pipeline. For the cohort, immune exposure information was limited to CMV serostatus. Because HLA typing was missing for some donors at each locus, association tests included only the typed subset. About 15 rarely observed V segments, including chromosome 9 orphons, were excluded from the earlier analysis of several hundred of the donors because counts were too low. Compared with equally common non-associated chains, HLA-associated TCR beta chains in a later analysis were more clonally expanded and had lower generation probabilities. According to the authors, the approach could potentially be generalized to other disease states and immunological phenotypes. In a later analysis, several top co-occurrence clusters were reported to appear linked to parvovirus B19, influenza, CMV and Epstein-Barr virus. Compared with the approximately 700-donor mean, donors in an Asian-associated ancestry cluster had fewer N-insertions in productive TCRs, according to a later genetic analysis. Some IMGT-functional V segments, including TRBV6-2 and TRBV6-3, could not be distinguished by the 87-base-pair reads and were therefore excluded. Specific HLA alleles were associated with 15,000 to 20,000 TCR beta sequences at a false discovery rate of 0.05 in a later analysis. When HLA alleles, especially DR and DQ, strongly co-occurred, attributing TCR associations to individual alleles was difficult. The study gave a list of some 150 TCR beta chains associated with cytomegalovirus. A later analysis found that most CMV-associated TCR beta chains appeared HLA-restricted, with HLA associations seemingly driven largely by CMV exposure.

The library was prepared using the immunoSEQ multiplex PCR assay. The multiplex PCR relied on a mix of 60 forward primers for TCR Vbeta segments and 13 reverse primers for TCR Jbeta segments. Amplification of the CDR3 region of rearranged TCR beta genes was performed with a multiplex PCR assay on genomic DNA. The Illumina HiSeq System was used to sequence the amplified TCR beta libraries as 87-base-pair reads. Per the source publication's procedure: A later analysis tallied roughly 76 million unique TCR beta chains across the 660 or so repertoires, and approximately 12 million of those chains were shared by two or more donors. To remove PCR and sequencing errors, raw reads were error-corrected and collapsed into unique sequences using a nearest-neighbor algorithm that merged closely related sequences. Alignment of CDR3 sequences to IMGT reference sequences was used to assign V, D and J gene segments. For a sequence to be retained, a match of at least six nucleotides to both a V gene segment and a J gene segment was required. Rearrangements were classified as productive when the CDR3 lacked stop codons and remained in frame with V and J, and all other rearrangements were classified as non-productive. Following IMGT convention, CDR3 was defined as the stretch from the second conserved V-encoded cysteine up to the conserved J-encoded phenylalanine. The earlier analysis of about 590 of the donors excluded sequences that lacked an unambiguous match to a single V gene segment. An earlier analysis of under 750 of the donors called V segments functional above 56.7% productive rearrangements and segregating when the between-donor standard deviation exceeded 5%. To diagnose cytomegalovirus status from the catalog of TCR beta chain sequences, a statistical classification framework was built. A later analysis assigned V and J genes by comparing TCR nucleotide sequences with IMGT/GENE-DB human TR gene sequences. The TCRdist pipeline was used in a later analysis to assign CDR3 sequences and most-parsimonious VDJ recombination scenarios. In a later analysis, each TCR beta chain was defined by its CDR3 amino acid sequence together with its V-gene family, and reads lacking a unique V-gene family were excluded. A later analysis removed 450 to 600 highly shared, low-generation-probability nucleotide sequences to deal with suspected cross-contamination and a sequencing artifact. For each public chain, a later analysis derived a clonal expansion index from normalized ranks of inferred template counts within each repertoire. Generation probabilities in a later analysis came from a VDJ recombination model fitted to out-of-frame rearrangements, and those results were checked against IGoR. Hypergeometric tests were used in a later analysis to score TCR-TCR, TCR-HLA and TCR-CMV co-occurrence, with a repertoire-size bias correction applied to the TCR pairs. False discovery rates were estimated in a later analysis by permuting HLA or CMV assignments 20 times. In a later analysis, co-occurring TCRs were grouped using DBSCAN, and TCRdist sequence similarity was added for clustering within HLA-allele-positive subsets. Repertoires with fewer than 30,000 or more than 120,000 public chains were left out of co-occurrence clustering, as were several repertoires with anomalous nucleotide sharing. The clones in this table, taken by TCRdb from immuneACCESS, are in-frame only. Not every clone is retained; where verified, under half of the shortfall comes from an unresolved V gene, and the cause of the rest is unknown. Clonal size and the V and J genes are those of that table, whereas D and trimming came from the DNA. Here the sample has around 150,000 clones; more than 70% occur a single time. About 2% of the sample goes to the ten largest clones.

The cohort comprised around 690 healthy bone marrow donors. All cohort members were sampled while nominally healthy, although unrecorded immune exposures were likely present. The donor tested CMV seronegative, placing the donor among the 300 to 450 seronegative members of the cohort. A peripheral blood sample was collected from each donor, and TCR beta sequencing was performed on peripheral blood mononuclear cells. The Qiagen DNeasy Blood Extraction Kit was used to extract genomic DNA from the blood cell samples. Reading from cysteine to phenylalanine, the CDR3 counts 15 amino acids. Solely the CDR3 DNA is kept, with 45 bases framed from the first base. Cut back by 8 bases and 0 bases, the V and J ends lie 17 bases apart. The germline V gene supplies CDR1 MNHNS and CDR2 SASEGT.

This clonotype was sampled from a woman between 40 and 50 years old in good health and CMV-seronegative. The chain was built from TRBV6-1 and TRBJ2-7, with TRBD1 tentatively as D gene (6 bases match). Sequencing was carried out using PBMCs. This receptor carries the CDR3 CASSWEPDSSYEQYF. The base sequence is TGTGCCAGCTCCTGGGAACCGGACAGCTCCTACGAGCAGTACTTC.